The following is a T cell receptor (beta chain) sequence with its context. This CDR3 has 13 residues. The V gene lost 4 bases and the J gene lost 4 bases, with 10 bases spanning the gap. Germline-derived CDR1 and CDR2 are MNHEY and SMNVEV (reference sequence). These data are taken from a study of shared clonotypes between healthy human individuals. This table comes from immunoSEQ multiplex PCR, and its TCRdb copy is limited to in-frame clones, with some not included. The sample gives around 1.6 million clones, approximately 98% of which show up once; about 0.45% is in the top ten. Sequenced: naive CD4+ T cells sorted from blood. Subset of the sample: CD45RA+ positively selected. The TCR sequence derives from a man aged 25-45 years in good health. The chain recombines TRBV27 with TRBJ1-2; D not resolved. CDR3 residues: CASSSPGSYGYTF. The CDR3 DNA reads TGTGCCAGCAGTTCCCCTGGGAGCTATGGCTACACCTTC.